One sample yielded the 4 T cell receptor beta chains listed below, sequenced in a study of breast tumors, draining lymph nodes, adjacent tissues. TCRdb itself ran the multiplex PCR reads through MiXCR, one entry per CDR3 protein. The repertoire holds roughly 80,000 distinct CDR3 sequences, with roughly a fifth as singletons. The lymph nodes were axillary draining lymph nodes from breast cancer patients. The specimen sequenced was axillary lymph node tissue. The receptors come from a female donor with breast cancer. Some clones in this sample may be carry-over from other donors' samples.

Regarding this clonotype: Just one base apart from a much larger clone, this may be a read error. The chain employs TRBV20-1 and TRBJ2-4; possible D gene TRBD2, 7 bases. The germline V gene has CDR1 DFQATT and CDR2 SNEGSKA (reference sequence). The CDR3 extends over 14 amino acids. The DNA of the CDR3 is TGCAGTGCAAGGGGGGGGGAAGCCGAAAACATTCAGTACTTC. Amino acids: CSARGGEAENIQYF.

The sample holds many counts of this clonotype. V is TRBV6-5 and J is TRBJ1-2; 7 nucleotides line up with TRBD1. Germline V gives CDR1 MNHEY, CDR2 SVGAGI. The CDR3 totals 14 residues. V dropped 8 bases and J dropped 4; count of bases not matched to a gene: 10. CDR3 protein: CASSPGTVTYGYTF. CDR3 sequence (DNA): TGTGCCAGCTCCCCCGGGACAGTGACCTATGGCTACACCTTC.

The rearrangement links TRBV10-3 to TRBJ2-7; 11 bases agree with TRBD2. This CDR3 is 15 amino acids long. Germline CDR1 is ENHRY and CDR2 is SYGVKD. V gave up 4 bases and J gave up 0 bases; unmatched junction bases: 2. The CDR3 here is CAISASGGSSYEQYF. CDR3 DNA sequence: TGTGCCATCAGTGCTAGCGGGGGGAGCTCCTACGAGCAGTACTTC.

The V gene is TRBV27, the J gene TRBJ2-3; 8 bases line up with TRBD2. V lost 6 bases to trimming and J lost 0 bases; unmatched junction nucleotides: 8. This CDR3 is 16 amino acids long. Germline values: CDR1 MNHEY, CDR2 SMNVEV (reference sequence). The CDR3 sequence is CASRLAGRRSTDTQYF. The CDR3 bases are TGTGCCAGCAGATTAGCGGGGCGAAGGAGCACAGATACGCAGTATTTT.